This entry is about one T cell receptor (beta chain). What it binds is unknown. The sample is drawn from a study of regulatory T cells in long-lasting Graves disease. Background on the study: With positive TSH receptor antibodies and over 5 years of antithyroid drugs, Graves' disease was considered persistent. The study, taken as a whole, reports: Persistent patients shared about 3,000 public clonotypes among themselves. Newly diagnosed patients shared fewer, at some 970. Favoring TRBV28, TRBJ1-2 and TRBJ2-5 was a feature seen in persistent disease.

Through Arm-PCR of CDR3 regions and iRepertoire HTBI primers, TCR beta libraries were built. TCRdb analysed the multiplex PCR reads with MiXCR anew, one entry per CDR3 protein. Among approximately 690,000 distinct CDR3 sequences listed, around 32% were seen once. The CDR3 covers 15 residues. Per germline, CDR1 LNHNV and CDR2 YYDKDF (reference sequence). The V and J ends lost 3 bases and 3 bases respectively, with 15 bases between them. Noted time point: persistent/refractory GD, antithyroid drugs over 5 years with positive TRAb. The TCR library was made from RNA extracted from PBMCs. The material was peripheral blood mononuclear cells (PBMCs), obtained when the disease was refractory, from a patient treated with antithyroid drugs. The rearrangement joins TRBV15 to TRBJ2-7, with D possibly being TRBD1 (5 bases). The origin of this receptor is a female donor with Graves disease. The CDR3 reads CATSRARQGSYEQYF. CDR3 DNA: TGTGCCACCAGCAGGGCCCGCCAGGGAAGCTACGAGCAGTACTTC.